This TCR beta chain came from a study of blood T cell repertoires in COVID-19. Study-wide background: Some COVID-19 samples were acute and others convalescent; all came from the United States, Italy and Spain.

Germline V lookup: CDR1 SGHTA, CDR2 FQGNSA. V was trimmed by 5 bases and J by 2 bases, leaving 7 bases between them. The CDR3 is 13 amino acids. Sequenced by immunoSEQ multiplex PCR; TCRdb stores in-frame clones only, minus some. The data contain about 190,000 clones, around 89% of them seen just once; the ten biggest clones take up approximately 0.64%. What was sequenced was peripheral blood. The chain uses TRBV7-2 and TRBJ1-3, with unresolved D. The clonotype originates from a man aged 45-65 years with acute or convalescent COVID-19. CDR3 loop: CASSPKPGNTIYF. The CDR3 DNA reads as TGTGCCAGCAGCCCAAAGCCTGGAAACACCATATATTTT.